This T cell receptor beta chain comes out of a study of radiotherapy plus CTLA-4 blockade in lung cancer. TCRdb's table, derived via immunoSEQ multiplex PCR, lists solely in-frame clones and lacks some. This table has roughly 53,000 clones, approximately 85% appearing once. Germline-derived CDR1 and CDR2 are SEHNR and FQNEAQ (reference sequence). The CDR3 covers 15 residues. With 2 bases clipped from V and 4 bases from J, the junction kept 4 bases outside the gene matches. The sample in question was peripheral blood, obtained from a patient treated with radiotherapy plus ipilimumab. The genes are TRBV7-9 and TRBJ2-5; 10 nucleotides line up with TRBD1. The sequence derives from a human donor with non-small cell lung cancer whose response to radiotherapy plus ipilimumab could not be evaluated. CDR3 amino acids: CASSLRDRGTETQYF. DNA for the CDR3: TGTGCCAGCAGCTTAAGGGACAGGGGAACAGAGACCCAGTACTTC. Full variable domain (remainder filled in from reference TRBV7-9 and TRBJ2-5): DTGVSQNPRHKITKRGQNVTFRCDPISEHNRLYWYRQTLGQGPEFLTYFQNEAQLEKSRLLSDRFSAERPKGSFSTLEIQRTEQGDSAMYLCASSLRDRGTETQYFGPGTRLLVL.